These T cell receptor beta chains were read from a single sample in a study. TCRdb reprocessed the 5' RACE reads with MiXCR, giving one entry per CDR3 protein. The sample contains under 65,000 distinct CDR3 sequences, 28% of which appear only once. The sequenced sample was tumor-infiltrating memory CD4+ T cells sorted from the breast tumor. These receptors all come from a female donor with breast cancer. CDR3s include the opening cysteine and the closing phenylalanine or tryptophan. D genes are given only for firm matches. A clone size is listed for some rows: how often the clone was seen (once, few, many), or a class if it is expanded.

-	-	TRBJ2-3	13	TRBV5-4	TGTGCCAGCAGCTTGAGGGGAACAGATACGCAGTATTTT	CASSLRGTDTQYF
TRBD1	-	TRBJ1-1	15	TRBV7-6	TGTGCCAGCAGCACGGGACAGGGATCTAACACTGAAGCTTTCTTT	CASSTGQGSNTEAFF
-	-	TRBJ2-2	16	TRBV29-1	TGCAGCGTTGGGGCCCCCCAGGGGTCGGGCACCGGGGAGCTGTTTTTT	CSVGAPQGSGTGELFF
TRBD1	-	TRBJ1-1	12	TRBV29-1	TGCAGCGGGGGGACAGGGAACACTGAAGCTTTCTTT	CSGGTGNTEAFF
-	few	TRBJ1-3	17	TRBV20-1	TGCAGTGCTAGAAGGGCCGGGACGGCCCTCTCTGGAAACACCACATATTTT	CSARRAGTALSGNTTYF
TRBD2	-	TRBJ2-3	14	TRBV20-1	TGCAGTGCTAGAGAAGCTAGCGGGAGTGATACGCAGTATTTT	CSAREASGSDTQYF
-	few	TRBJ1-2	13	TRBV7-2	TGTGCCAGCAGCTTGATCAATCGTGGGGGCTACACCTTC	CASSLINRGGYTF
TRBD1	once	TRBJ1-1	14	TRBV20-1	TGCAGTGCTAGAACGAGGGGGCGAATCACTGAAGCTTTCTTT	CSARTRGRITEAFF
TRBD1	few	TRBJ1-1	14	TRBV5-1	TGCGCCAGCAGCGCGGGACAGTTGAACACTGAAGCTTTCTTT	CASSAGQLNTEAFF
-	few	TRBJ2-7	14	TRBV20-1	TGCAGTGCTCCGCACGGGACTGAAGGCTACGAGCAGTACTTC	CSAPHGTEGYEQYF
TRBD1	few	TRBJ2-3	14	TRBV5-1	TGCGCCAGCAGCCCGGGACAGGCCCCAGATACGCAGTATTTT	CASSPGQAPDTQYF
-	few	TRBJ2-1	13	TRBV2	TGTGCCAGCCACCTAAATAGGTACAATGAGCAGTTCTTC	CASHLNRYNEQFF
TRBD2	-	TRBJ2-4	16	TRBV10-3	TGTGCCATCAGTGAGTCAGGCGGGATCGGGGGGAACATTCAGTACTTC	CAISESGGIGGNIQYF
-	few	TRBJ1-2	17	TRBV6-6	TGTGCCAGCAGTGGAGCAACGGACGGCCGATCTAACTATGGCTACACCTTC	CASSGATDGRSNYGYTF
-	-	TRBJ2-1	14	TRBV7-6	TGTGCCAGCAGCTTACCCAGGGTGGGGAATGAGCAGTTCTTC	CASSLPRVGNEQFF
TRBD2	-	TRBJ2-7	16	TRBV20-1	TGCAGTGCCCATCGGGGACTAGCGGGGCCTTCCTACGAGCAGTACTTC	CSAHRGLAGPSYEQYF
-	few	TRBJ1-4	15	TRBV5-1	TGCGCCAGCAGTCCTACCGAGGGAGCTAATGAAAAACTGTTTTTT	CASSPTEGANEKLFF
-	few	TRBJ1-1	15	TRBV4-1	TGCGCCAGCAGCCAAGGGGTCAGGGGACGCGGTGAAGCTTTCTTT	CASSQGVRGRGEAFF
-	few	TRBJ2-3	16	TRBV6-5	TGTGCCAGCAGTTACGATCAGGGTAGTCTTTCGGATACGCAGTATTTT	CASSYDQGSLSDTQYF
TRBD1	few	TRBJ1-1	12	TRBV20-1	TGCAGTGCCCCGAAGGACGGGACAGTAGCTTTCTTT	CSAPKDGTVAFF
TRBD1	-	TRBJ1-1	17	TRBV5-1	TGCGCCAGCAGCCCCGCACAGGGGTGGAGATCGGGCACTGAAGCTTTCTTT	CASSPAQGWRSGTEAFF
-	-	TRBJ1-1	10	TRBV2	TGTGCCAGCAGGGAGACAACGGCTTTCTTT	CASRETTAFF
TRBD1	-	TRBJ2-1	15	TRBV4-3	TGCGCCAGCAGCCAAGTACAGGGGCGCCGGAATGAGCAGTTCTTC	CASSQVQGRRNEQFF
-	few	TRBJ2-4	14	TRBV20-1	TGCAGTGCTCGGACAGACGTAGCCAAAAACATTCAGTACTTC	CSARTDVAKNIQYF
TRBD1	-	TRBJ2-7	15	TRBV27	TGTGCCAGCAGCTACCTGCCGGGACAGTCCTACGAGCAGTACTTC	CASSYLPGQSYEQYF
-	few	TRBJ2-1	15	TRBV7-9	TGTGCCAGCAGCCTAGGGGACGGCTCCTACAATGAGCAGTTCTTC	CASSLGDGSYNEQFF
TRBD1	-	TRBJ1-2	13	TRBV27	TGTGCCAGCAGTTCCCCAGGGGGCTATGGCTACACCTTC	CASSSPGGYGYTF
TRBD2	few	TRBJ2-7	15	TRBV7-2	TGTGCCAGCAGCTTCGCGAGCGGGGTGTCTAGCGAGCAGTACTTC	CASSFASGVSSEQYF
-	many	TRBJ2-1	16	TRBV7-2	TGTGCCAGCAGCCCGAGACGGGGGAGTAGCTACAATGAGCAGTTCTTC	CASSPRRGSSYNEQFF
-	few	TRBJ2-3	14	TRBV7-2	TGTGCCAGCAGCCAAAATTCTTTGGGGGGTACGCAGTATTTT	CASSQNSLGGTQYF